Shown below are 27 T cell receptor beta chains from a single sample sequenced in a study of PD-1 blockade in mismatch repair-deficient tumors. Generated by immunoSEQ multiplex PCR, the TCRdb table keeps only in-frame clones and is missing some. Of approximately 100,000 clones listed, over 75% were seen once; the top ten hold around 5.8%. The sample consisted of peripheral blood, taken about eight months after starting pembrolizumab. Receptors were obtained from an adult with mismatch repair-deficient cancer.

The rearrangement uses TRBV7-2 and TRBJ2-7, with D unresolved. Looked up from germline, CDR1 is SGHTA and CDR2 is FQGNSA. The CDR3 is 14 amino acids. Trimming removed 2 bases from V and 2 bases from J, with 10 bases in between. CDR3 sequence: CASSLMATTYEQYF. CDR3 DNA: TGTGCCAGCAGCTTAATGGCTACTACCTACGAGCAGTACTTC.

The chain recombines TRBV5-1 with TRBJ1-1; no definite D call. The germline gives CDR1 SGHRS, CDR2 YFSETQ. The CDR3 runs to 18 residues. Deletions cut 0 bases from V and 0 bases from J, with 18 bases between. CDR3 sequence (DNA): TGCGCCAGCAGCTTGGGGGCAAATTTCTACGTCATGAACACTGAAGCTTTCTTT. Translating gives CASSLGANFYVMNTEAFF.

The chain uses TRBV25-1 and TRBJ1-2, with TRBD1 matching over 10 bases. CDR1 is MGHDK, CDR2 SYGVNS, per germline. Germline trimming cut 1 base from V and 8 bases from J; bases unmatched to any gene: 7. This CDR3 contains 15 residues. Here the CDR3 reads CASSESTDRGKGYTF. The CDR3 DNA reads TGTGCCAGCAGTGAATCAACGGACAGGGGGAAGGGCTACACCTTC.

The chain has TRBV30 and TRBJ2-1; the match to TRBD2 covers 8 bases. This CDR3 is built from 15 residues. Germline V gives CDR1 GTSNPN, CDR2 SVGIG (reference sequence). V gave up 0 bases and J gave up 6 bases; unmatched junction bases: 7. CDR3 in DNA: TGTGCCTGGAGTGTAGCACTAGCGGCATTCAATGAGCAGTTCTTC. It codes for CAWSVALAAFNEQFF.

This chain joins TRBV21-1 and TRBJ2-1; the DNA was not used to check the table's D call, TRBD1. TRBV21-1 is shown as a pseudogene. This CDR3 has 15 amino acids. The CDR3 sequence: CASSKPTGAYNEQFF. The CDR3 DNA reads TGTGCCAGCAGCAAACCCACAGGGGCCTACAATGAGCAGTTCTTC.

V usage is TRBV5-1 and J usage is TRBJ2-3; 13 nucleotides align to TRBD2. The CDR3 contains 16 residues. The V gene's germline CDR1 is SGHRS and CDR2 YFSETQ. Trimming at V came to 3 bases and at J to 4 bases, leaving 5 bases not matched to a gene. In nucleotides, the CDR3 is TGCGCCAGCAGCTCCGGACTAGCGGGAGCCCCAGATACGCAGTATTTT. Translated: CASSSGLAGAPDTQYF.

This clone was detected once. The V call is TRBV9, the J call TRBJ1-3; tentatively, D is TRBD1 (6 bases). The CDR3 runs to 14 residues. Germline-derived CDR1 and CDR2 are SGDLS and YYNGEE. Trimming pared 0 bases from V and 6 bases from J, leaving 10 bases between. CDR3 sequence reads: CASSVDGGVNTIYF. CDR3 in DNA: TGTGCCAGCAGCGTAGACGGGGGCGTAAACACCATATATTTT.

V usage is TRBV15 and J usage is TRBJ1-1, with a possible D match to TRBD1 (5 bases). Germline V gives CDR1 LNHNV, CDR2 YYDKDF (reference sequence). The CDR3 has 14 residues. V was shortened by 0 bases and J by 3 bases, with 8 bases between the two germline ends. The CDR3 is CATSRDWGDTEAFF. CDR3 bases: TGTGCCACCAGCAGAGATTGGGGGGACACTGAAGCTTTCTTT.

The chain recombines TRBV7-6 with TRBJ2-1, with 9 bases lining up with TRBD1. J lost 1 base, V lost 2 bases, and 3 bases had no gene match. CDR3 size: 16 residues. The germline gives CDR1 SGHVS, CDR2 FNYEAQ. The CDR3 sequence: CASSLTGGASYNEQFF. The CDR3 DNA reads TGTGCCAGCAGCTTAACAGGGGGCGCGTCCTACAATGAGCAGTTCTTC.

The V and J genes are TRBV7-8 and TRBJ2-7; possibly TRBD2 for D (5 bases). The CDR3 is 14 residues long. In germline, CDR1 is SGHVS, CDR2 FQNEAQ. Trimming shortened V by 1 base and J by 6 bases, and 13 bases separated the two germline ends. CDR3 nucleotides: TGTGCCAGCAGCTTAGGCCGGGGTGAAGGCGAGCAGTACTTC. It encodes CASSLGRGEGEQYF.

The chain employs TRBV27 and TRBJ2-7; tentatively, D is TRBD2 (6 bases). This CDR3 is built from 18 residues. V was shortened by 3 bases and J by 6 bases, with 27 bases between the two germline ends. Germline V CDR1 and CDR2: MNHEY, SMNVEV (reference sequence). CDR3 bases: TGTGCCAGCAGTTTGGCGCCTACACCCTCCCGCCTGGGGGGCGAGCAGTACTTC. Translation gives CASSLAPTPSRLGGEQYF.

V is TRBV2 and J is TRBJ2-7, with 12 nucleotides matching TRBD2. Germline trimming cut 2 bases from V and 6 bases from J; bases unmatched to any gene: 5. Germline CDR1 is SNHLY and CDR2 is FYNNEI. CDR3 length: 15 residues. CDR3 amino acids: CASSEILAGGGEQYF. The DNA for the CDR3 is TGTGCCAGCAGTGAAATACTAGCGGGAGGTGGCGAGCAGTACTTC.

The chain has TRBV10-3 and TRBJ2-4; D remains ambiguous. The germline V and J ends were trimmed by 0 bases and 2 bases, with 14 bases remaining between them. Germline CDR1 and CDR2: ENHRY and SYGVKD. The CDR3 has 17 residues. For the CDR3, the DNA is TGTGCCATCAGTGAGTCGAAGGTAATCGGTACCAAAAACATTCAGTACTTC. Encoded protein: CAISESKVIGTKNIQYF.

This clone ranks as medium-sized. The chain has TRBV5-6 and TRBJ2-7, with unresolved D. Trimming took 2 bases from V and 3 from J, leaving 3 bases between them. This CDR3 has 11 residues. Per germline, CDR1 SGHDT and CDR2 YYEEEE. For the CDR3, the DNA is TGTGCCAGCAGCTTTAACTACGAGCAGTACTTC. Translated, it gives CASSFNYEQYF. Using reference TRBV5-6 and TRBJ2-7 for the parts outside the CDR3, the full variable domain is DAGVTQSPTHLIKTRGQQVTLRCSPKSGHDTVSWYQQALGQGPQFIFQYYEEEERQRGNFPDRFSGHQFPNYSSELNVNALLLGDSALYLCASSFNYEQYFGPGTRLTVT.

This sequence joins TRBV19 and TRBJ2-7, with TRBD1 as a possible D gene (6 bases). This CDR3 comprises 15 residues. Germline CDR1 LNHDA, CDR2 SQIVND (reference sequence). Trimming cost V 2 bases and J 4 bases, with 15 bases left between them. In DNA, the CDR3 is TGTGCCAGTAGTATAACCTCAACAGGGAAGTACGAGCAGTACTTC. It yields the protein CASSITSTGKYEQYF.

The rearrangement links TRBV5-6 to TRBJ2-3; 8 bases agree with TRBD1. Germline V gene data show CDR1 as SGHDT and CDR2 as YYEEEE. The CDR3 runs 15 residues. Trimming took 0 bases from V and 4 from J; bases not matched to a gene: 4. The chain's CDR3 is CASSLGGQGSDTQYF. CDR3 DNA: TGTGCCAGCAGCTTGGGCGGACAGGGTTCAGATACGCAGTATTTT.

The chain employs TRBV27 and TRBJ1-3; the D is unclear. The germline V and J ends were trimmed by 3 bases and 5 bases, with 14 bases remaining between them. The CDR3 sequence is 15 residues long. Germline V gene sequence: CDR1 MNHEY, CDR2 SMNVEV (reference sequence). The CDR3 DNA reads as TGTGCCAGCAGTTTTACGGGGAGCTCGAGAAACACCATATATTTT. It codes for CASSFTGSSRNTIYF.

This chain connects TRBV25-1 to TRBJ2-3; a weak D match, TRBD1 (5 bases). The CDR3 covers 17 residues. Per germline, CDR1 MGHDK and CDR2 SYGVNS. Trimming cost V 3 bases and J 6 bases, with 22 bases left between them. The CDR3 coding sequence is TGTGCCAGCAGTGACTGGAGAACCAGGGATTCTTCGGATACGCAGTATTTT. Its protein is CASSDWRTRDSSDTQYF.

The chain combines TRBV15 with TRBJ1-1; TRBD1 aligns across 9 bases. J lost 0 bases, V lost 4 bases, and 9 bases had no gene match. Germline CDR1 is LNHNV and CDR2 is YYDKDF (reference sequence). The CDR3 consists of 17 residues. The DNA of the CDR3 is TGTGCCACCAGCATCTGGGACAGGGACTCCATGAACACTGAAGCTTTCTTT. It specifies CATSIWDRDSMNTEAFF.

The CDR3 reads CASSQAQDLQETQYF. Here the CDR3 DNA reads TGTGCCAGCAGCCAAGCTCAGGACCTCCAAGAGACCCAGTACTTC. The rearrangement joins TRBV4-2 to TRBJ2-5; D remains ambiguous. This CDR3 has 15 residues. CDR1 is LGHNA, CDR2 YNFKEQ, per germline. V lost 1 base, J lost 1 base, and 10 bases lay in between.

V and J are TRBV5-1 and TRBJ2-3; 13 positions match TRBD2. CDR1 SGHRS and CDR2 YFSETQ come from the germline V gene. V shed 0 bases and J 3 bases; nucleotides not matched to a gene: 1. The CDR3 totals 16 residues. CDR3 residues: CASSLGTSGGTDTQYF. The DNA of the CDR3 is TGCGCCAGCAGCTTGGGGACTAGCGGGGGTACAGATACGCAGTATTTT. Variable domain in full (rest from reference TRBV5-1 and TRBJ2-3): KAGVTQTPRYLIKTRGQQVTLSCSPISGHRSVSWYQQTPGQGLQFLFEYFSETQRNKGNFPGRFSGRQFSNSRSEMNVSTLELGDSALYLCASSLGTSGGTDTQYFGPGTRLTVL.

The chain combines TRBV9 with TRBJ2-7; 9 nucleotides line up with TRBD2. This CDR3 has 14 residues. Germline V gene lookup returns CDR1 SGDLS and CDR2 YYNGEE. The trim removed 0 bases at V and 5 bases at J, leaving 3 bases unmatched. CDR3 nucleotide sequence: TGTGCCAGCAGCGTAGGCGGGAGGGCGGACGAGCAGTACTTC. It translates to CASSVGGRADEQYF. Using reference TRBV9 and TRBJ2-7 for the parts outside the CDR3, the full variable domain is DSGVTQTPKHLITATGQRVTLRCSPRSGDLSVYWYQQSLDQGLQFLIQYYNGEERAKGNILERFSAQQFPDLHSELNLSSLELGDSALYFCASSVGGRADEQYFGPGTRLTVT.

V is TRBV11-2 and J is TRBJ2-3; D not resolved. Trimming left V 1 base short and J 1 base short, with 6 bases between. The germline CDR1 and CDR2 sequences are SGHAT and FQNNGV. The CDR3 has 14 amino acids. The CDR3 loop is CASSLGPGTDTQYF. As DNA, the CDR3 is TGTGCCAGCAGCTTAGGACCGGGCACAGATACGCAGTATTTT. Using reference TRBV11-2 and TRBJ2-3 for the parts outside the CDR3, the full variable domain is EAGVAQSPRYKIIEKRQSVAFWCNPISGHATLYWYQQILGQGPKLLIQFQNNGVVDDSQLPKDRFSAERLKGVDSTLKIQPAKLEDSAVYLCASSLGPGTDTQYFGPGTRLTVL.

This clone was seen a handful of times. The chain is built from TRBV11-3 and TRBJ2-2; 7 bases fit TRBD2. The CDR3 is 14 residues long. Losses at the gene ends were 3 bases for V and 4 bases for J; bases not matched to a gene: 2. Germline CDR1 SGHNT, CDR2 YENEEA. This CDR3 is CASSFLAATGELFF. The CDR3 DNA sequence: TGTGCCAGCAGCTTTCTAGCGGCCACCGGGGAGCTGTTTTTT.

The chain is built from TRBV9 and TRBJ2-5, with 9 bases that match TRBD2. Per the germline V gene, CDR1 is SGDLS and CDR2 is YYNGEE. V lost 4 bases and J lost 4; bases outside the gene matches: 5. CDR3 length equals 14 residues. The CDR3 region is CASSQGLAIETQYF. CDR3 coding DNA: TGTGCCAGCAGCCAGGGACTAGCAATAGAGACCCAGTACTTC.

V and J are TRBV11-2 and TRBJ2-3, with no clear D. This CDR3 is 14 amino acids long. The germline gives CDR1 SGHAT, CDR2 FQNNGV. The V and J ends lost 0 bases and 5 bases respectively, with 9 bases between them. The CDR3 DNA follows: TGTGCCAGCAGCTTAGACAGGACGGGAGATACGCAGTATTTT. The encoded protein is CASSLDRTGDTQYF. Based on the CDR3 plus reference TRBV11-2 and TRBJ2-3, the full variable domain is EAGVAQSPRYKIIEKRQSVAFWCNPISGHATLYWYQQILGQGPKLLIQFQNNGVVDDSQLPKDRFSAERLKGVDSTLKIQPAKLEDSAVYLCASSLDRTGDTQYFGPGTRLTVL.

The chain links TRBV12-2 to TRBJ2-7; the table calls TRBD2, which could not be checked here. TRBV12-2 is recorded as a pseudogene. The CDR3 is made up of 15 amino acids. This CDR3 reads CASVTREGHLYEQYF. The CDR3 DNA reads as TGTGCAAGTGTTACGAGGGAGGGCCATTTGTACGAGCAGTACTTC.